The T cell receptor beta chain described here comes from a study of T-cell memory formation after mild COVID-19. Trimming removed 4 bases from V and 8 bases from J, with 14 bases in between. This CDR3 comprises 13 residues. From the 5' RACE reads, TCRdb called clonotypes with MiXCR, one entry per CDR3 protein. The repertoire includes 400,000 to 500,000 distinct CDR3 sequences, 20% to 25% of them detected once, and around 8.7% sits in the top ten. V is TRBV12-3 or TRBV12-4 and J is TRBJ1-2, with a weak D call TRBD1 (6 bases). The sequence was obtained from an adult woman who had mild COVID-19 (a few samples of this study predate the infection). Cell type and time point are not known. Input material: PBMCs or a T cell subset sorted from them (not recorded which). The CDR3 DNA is TGTGCCAGCAGTTGGGTTAAGGGGGGAGGCTACACCTTC. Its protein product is CASSWVKGGGYTF.